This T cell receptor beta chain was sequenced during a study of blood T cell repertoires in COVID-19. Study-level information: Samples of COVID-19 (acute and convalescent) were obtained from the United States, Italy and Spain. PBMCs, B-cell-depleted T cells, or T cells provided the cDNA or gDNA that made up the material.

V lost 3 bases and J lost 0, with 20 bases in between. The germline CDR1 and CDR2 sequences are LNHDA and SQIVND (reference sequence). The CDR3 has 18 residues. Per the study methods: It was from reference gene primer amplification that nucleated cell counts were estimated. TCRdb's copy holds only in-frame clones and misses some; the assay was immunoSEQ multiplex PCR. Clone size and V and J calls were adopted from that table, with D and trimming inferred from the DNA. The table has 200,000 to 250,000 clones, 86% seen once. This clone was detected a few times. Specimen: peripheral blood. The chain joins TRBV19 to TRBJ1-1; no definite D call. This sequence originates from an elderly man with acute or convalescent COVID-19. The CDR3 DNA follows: TGTGCCAGTAGTATCCTAAGTCTGGGCCGCTCCTTGAACACTGAAGCTTTCTTT. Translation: CASSILSLGRSLNTEAFF.